One and the same sample provided the 7 T cell receptor beta chains below, sequenced in a study of cytomegalovirus exposure and HLA in healthy donors. The PCR used 60 Vbeta and 13 Jbeta primers. Sequencing was performed with immunoSEQ multiplex PCR; in TCRdb, only in-frame clones are kept and a portion is missing. The table lists some 140,000 clones, 65% to 80% of them singletons. The sequenced sample was PBMCs. The receptor set was obtained from a man aged 35 to 55 in good health and CMV-seropositive.

The V gene is TRBV2, the J gene TRBJ2-3; D possibly corresponds to TRBD2 (6 bases). The germline gives CDR1 SNHLY, CDR2 FYNNEI. The CDR3 has 16 amino acids. Trimming took off 7 bases at V and 9 bases at J, with 26 bases between the two ends. CDR3 nucleotide sequence: TGTGCCAGCACGAATTCGGACATCGGTGGGGGGACGACGCAGTATTTT. It yields the protein CASTNSDIGGGTTQYF.

On this clone: The same CDR3 can be traced to other DNA sequences in this sample. V gene TRBV2 combines with J gene TRBJ2-7; perhaps TRBD2 as D (6 bases). Germline CDR1 and CDR2: SNHLY and FYNNEI. This CDR3 is built from 16 residues. Deletions cut 1 base from V and 2 bases from J, with 15 bases between. The DNA of the CDR3 is TGTGCCAGCAGTGAAGACGGGGGAATGAGACCCTACGAGCAGTACTTC. Translation: CASSEDGGMRPYEQYF.

The V and J genes are TRBV25-1 and TRBJ2-6; the match to TRBD2 covers 9 bases. The trim removed 9 bases at V and 3 bases at J, leaving 9 bases unmatched. CDR3 size: 16 residues. Looked up from germline, CDR1 is MGHDK and CDR2 is SYGVNS. The chain's CDR3 is CASSNSGRGGANVLTF. Here the CDR3 DNA reads TGTGCCAGTTCTAATAGCGGGAGAGGTGGGGCCAACGTCCTGACTTTC.

The V call is TRBV7-8, the J call TRBJ2-1, with D possibly TRBD2 on 5 matching bases. The germline gives CDR1 SGHVS, CDR2 FQNEAQ. This CDR3 comprises 15 residues. The ends were cut back, 0 bases at V and 4 bases at J, with 10 bases in the middle. The CDR3 reads CASSLARGSYNEQFF. Here the CDR3 DNA reads TGTGCCAGCAGCTTAGCGAGAGGGAGTTACAATGAGCAGTTCTTC.

The chain uses TRBV29-1 and TRBJ2-5; 7 bases align to TRBD2. The DNA end favors TRBJ2-7, so the J call may be wrong. CDR3 length equals 14 residues. Germline CDR1 is SQVTM and CDR2 is ANQGSEA. The CDR3 region has the DNA TGCAGCGTTGAAGTGGCTAGCGGTACCTACGAGCAGTACTTC. This translates into CSVEVASGTYEQYF.

This chain links TRBV18 with TRBJ2-7; 8 bases line up with TRBD2. CDR3 size: 16 residues. J gave up 6 bases and V 3 bases, and 13 bases lay outside the gene matches. Germline V gene sequence: CDR1 KGHSH, CDR2 LQKENI. DNA for the CDR3: TGTGCCAGCTCACCTACACCGGGACTAGATCGGTTCGAGCAGTACTTC. It encodes CASSPTPGLDRFEQYF.

In regard to this clone: A read error may account for a junction end that differs from germline. The V and J genes are TRBV7-9 and TRBJ1-2, with no clear D. CDR1 is SEHNR and CDR2 is FQNEAQ in the germline V gene (reference sequence). CDR3 length: 12 amino acids. CDR3 amino acids: CSSSLAGYGYTF. As DNA, the CDR3 is TGTTCCAGCAGCTTAGCCGGCTATGGCTACACCTTC.